The clone carrying this T cell receptor (beta chain) was found once. The entry originates in a study of blood T cell repertoires in COVID-19. The overall study: The cDNA or gDNA used as material had been derived from T cells, B-cell-depleted T cells, or PBMCs.

Produced via immunoSEQ multiplex PCR; TCRdb's table is partial and in-frame only. The repertoire holds 250,000 to 300,000 clones, with about nine tenths as singletons. Germline CDR1 SGHKS, CDR2 YYEKEE (reference sequence). The CDR3 contains 14 residues. The V end lost 3 bases, the J end lost 6 bases, and 13 bases lay between the germline ends. The sample taken for sequencing was peripheral blood. The TCR was taken from a woman in her twenties or thirties with COVID-19, enrolled during active disease. V and J are TRBV5-5 and TRBJ2-1; D may be TRBD2 (6 bases). The DNA for the CDR3 is TGTGCCAGCAGCTCGGGGGTAGGGAGCAATGAGCAGTTCTTC. This codes for CASSSGVGSNEQFF.